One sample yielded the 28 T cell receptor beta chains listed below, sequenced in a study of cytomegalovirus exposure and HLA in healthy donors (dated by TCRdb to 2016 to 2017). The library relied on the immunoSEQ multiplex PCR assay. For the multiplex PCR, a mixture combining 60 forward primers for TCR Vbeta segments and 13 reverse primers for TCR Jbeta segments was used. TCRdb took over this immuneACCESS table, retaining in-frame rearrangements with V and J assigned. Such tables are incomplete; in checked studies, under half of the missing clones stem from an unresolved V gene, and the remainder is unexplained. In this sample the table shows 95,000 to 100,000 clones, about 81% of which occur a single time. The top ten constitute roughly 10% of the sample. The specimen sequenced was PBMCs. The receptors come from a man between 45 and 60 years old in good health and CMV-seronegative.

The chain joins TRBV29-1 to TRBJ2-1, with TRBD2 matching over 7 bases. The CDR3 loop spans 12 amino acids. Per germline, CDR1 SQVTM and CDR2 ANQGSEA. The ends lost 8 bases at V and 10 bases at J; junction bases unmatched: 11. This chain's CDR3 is CSSGGPKGEQFF. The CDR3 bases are TGCAGCTCGGGGGGACCGAAGGGGGAGCAGTTCTTC.

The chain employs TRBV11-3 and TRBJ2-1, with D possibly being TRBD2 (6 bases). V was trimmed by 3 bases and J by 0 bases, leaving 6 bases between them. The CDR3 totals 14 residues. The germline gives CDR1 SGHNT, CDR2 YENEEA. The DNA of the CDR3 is TGTGCCAGCAGCTTGGGGGGCTCCTACAATGAGCAGTTCTTC. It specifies CASSLGGSYNEQFF.

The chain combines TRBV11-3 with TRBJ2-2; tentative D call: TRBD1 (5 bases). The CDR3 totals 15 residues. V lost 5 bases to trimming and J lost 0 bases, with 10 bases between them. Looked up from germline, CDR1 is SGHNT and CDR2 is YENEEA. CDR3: CASSPRQSNTGELFF. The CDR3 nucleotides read TGTGCCAGCAGCCCCCGACAGTCGAACACCGGGGAGCTGTTTTTT. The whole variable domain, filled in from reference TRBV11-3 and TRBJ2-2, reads EAGVVQSPRYKIIEKKQPVAFWCNPISGHNTLYWYLQNLGQGPELLIRYENEEAVDDSQLPKDRFSAERLKGVDSTLKIQPAELGDSAVYLCASSPRQSNTGELFFGEGSRLTVL.

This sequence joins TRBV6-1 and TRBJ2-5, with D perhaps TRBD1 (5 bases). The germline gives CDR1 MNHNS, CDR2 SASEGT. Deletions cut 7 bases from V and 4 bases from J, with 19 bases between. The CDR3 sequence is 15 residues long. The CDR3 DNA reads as TGTGCCAGCACGGCTAGTCCAGGGTGGGGAGAGACCCAGTACTTC. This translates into CASTASPGWGETQYF.

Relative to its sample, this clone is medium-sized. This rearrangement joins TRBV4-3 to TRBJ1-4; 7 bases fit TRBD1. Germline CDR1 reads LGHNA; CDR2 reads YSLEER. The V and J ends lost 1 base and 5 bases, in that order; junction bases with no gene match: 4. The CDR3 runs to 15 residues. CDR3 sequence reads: CASSQVTGANEKLFF. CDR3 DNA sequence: TGCGCCAGCAGCCAAGTTACAGGGGCCAATGAAAAACTGTTTTTT.

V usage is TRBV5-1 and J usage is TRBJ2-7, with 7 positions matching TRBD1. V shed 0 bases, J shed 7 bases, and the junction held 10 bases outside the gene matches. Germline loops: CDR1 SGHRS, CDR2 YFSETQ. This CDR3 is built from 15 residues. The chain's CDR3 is CASSLEGRGNVEQYF. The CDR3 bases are TGCGCCAGCAGCTTGGAGGGCAGGGGGAATGTAGAGCAGTACTTC.

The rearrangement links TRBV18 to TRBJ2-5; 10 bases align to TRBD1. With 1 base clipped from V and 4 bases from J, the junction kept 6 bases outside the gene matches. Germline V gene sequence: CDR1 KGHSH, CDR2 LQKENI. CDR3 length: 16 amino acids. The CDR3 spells CASSPRGQGSGETQYF. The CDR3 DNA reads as TGTGCCAGCTCACCACGGGGACAGGGGTCCGGAGAGACCCAGTACTTC.

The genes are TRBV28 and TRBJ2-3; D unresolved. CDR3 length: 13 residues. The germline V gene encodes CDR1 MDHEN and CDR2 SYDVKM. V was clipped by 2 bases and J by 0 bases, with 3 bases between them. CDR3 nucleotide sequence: TGTGCCAGCAGTTTAATAAGCACAGATACGCAGTATTTT. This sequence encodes CASSLISTDTQYF.

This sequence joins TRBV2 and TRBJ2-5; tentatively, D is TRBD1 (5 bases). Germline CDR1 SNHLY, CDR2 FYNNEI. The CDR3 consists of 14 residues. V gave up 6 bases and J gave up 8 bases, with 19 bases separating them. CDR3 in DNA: TGTGCCAGCAGCGGCAGGGTGGTGGCAATAACCCAGTACTTC. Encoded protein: CASSGRVVAITQYF.

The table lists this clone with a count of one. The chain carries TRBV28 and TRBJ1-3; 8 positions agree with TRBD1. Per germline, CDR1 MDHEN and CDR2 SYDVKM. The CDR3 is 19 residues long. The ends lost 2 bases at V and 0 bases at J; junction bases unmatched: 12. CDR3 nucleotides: TGTGCCAGCAGTTTACAGGGGGCCCTTCTCGTTAGCTCTGGAAACACCATATATTTT. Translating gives CASSLQGALLVSSGNTIYF.

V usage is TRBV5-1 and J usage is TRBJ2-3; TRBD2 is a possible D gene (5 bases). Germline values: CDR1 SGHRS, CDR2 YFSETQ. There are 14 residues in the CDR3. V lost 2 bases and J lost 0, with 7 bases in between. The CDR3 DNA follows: TGCGCCAGCAGCTTCGGGGTGAGCACAGATACGCAGTATTTT. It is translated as CASSFGVSTDTQYF.

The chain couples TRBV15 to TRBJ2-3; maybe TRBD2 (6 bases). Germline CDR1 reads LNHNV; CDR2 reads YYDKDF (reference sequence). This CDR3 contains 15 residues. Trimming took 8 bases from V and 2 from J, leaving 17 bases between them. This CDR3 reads CATASRTTDTDTQYF. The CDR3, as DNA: TGTGCCACCGCCTCACGGACTACCGACACAGATACGCAGTATTTT.

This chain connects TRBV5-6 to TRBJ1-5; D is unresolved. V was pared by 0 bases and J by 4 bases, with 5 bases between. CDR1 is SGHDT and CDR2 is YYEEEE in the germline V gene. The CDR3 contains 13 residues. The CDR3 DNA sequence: TGTGCCAGCAGCTTGGATCGTAATCAGCCCCAGCATTTT. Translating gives CASSLDRNQPQHF.

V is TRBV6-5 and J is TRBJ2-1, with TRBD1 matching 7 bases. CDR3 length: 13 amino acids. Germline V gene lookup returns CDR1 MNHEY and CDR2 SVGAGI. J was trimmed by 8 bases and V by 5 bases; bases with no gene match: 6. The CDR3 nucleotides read TGTGCCAGCAGTCCCCGACAGGGCCATGAGCAGTTCTTC. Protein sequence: CASSPRQGHEQFF.

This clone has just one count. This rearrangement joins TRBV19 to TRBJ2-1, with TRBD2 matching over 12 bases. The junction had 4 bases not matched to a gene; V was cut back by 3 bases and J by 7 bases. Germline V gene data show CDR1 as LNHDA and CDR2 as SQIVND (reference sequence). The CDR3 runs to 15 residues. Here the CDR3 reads CASSILAGGINEQFF. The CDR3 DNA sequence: TGTGCCAGTAGTATTCTAGCGGGAGGGATAAATGAGCAGTTCTTC.

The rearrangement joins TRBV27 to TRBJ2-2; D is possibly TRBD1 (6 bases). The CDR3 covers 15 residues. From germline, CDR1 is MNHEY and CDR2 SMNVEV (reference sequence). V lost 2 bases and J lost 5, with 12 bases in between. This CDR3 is CASSLGRGFTGELFF. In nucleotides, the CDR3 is TGTGCCAGCAGTTTAGGCAGGGGTTTTACCGGGGAGCTGTTTTTT.

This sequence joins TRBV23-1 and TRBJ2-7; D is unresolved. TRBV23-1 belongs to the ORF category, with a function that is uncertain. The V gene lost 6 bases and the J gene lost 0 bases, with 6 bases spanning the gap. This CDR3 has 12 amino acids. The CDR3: CASRPRSYEQYF. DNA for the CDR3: TGCGCCAGCAGGCCGCGCTCCTACGAGCAGTACTTC.

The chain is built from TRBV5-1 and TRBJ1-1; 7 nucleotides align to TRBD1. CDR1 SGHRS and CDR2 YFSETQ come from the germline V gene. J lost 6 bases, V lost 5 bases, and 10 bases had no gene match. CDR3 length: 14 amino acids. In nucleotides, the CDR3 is TGCGCCAGCAGATGGGCCGACAGGGCTGCTGAAGCTTTCTTT. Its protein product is CASRWADRAAEAFF.

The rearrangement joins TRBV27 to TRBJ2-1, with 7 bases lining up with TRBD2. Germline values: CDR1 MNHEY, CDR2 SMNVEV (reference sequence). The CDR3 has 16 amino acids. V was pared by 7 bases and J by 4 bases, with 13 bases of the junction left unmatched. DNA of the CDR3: TGTGCCAGCACCCCGACTCCGGGGGGAGTATACAATGAGCAGTTCTTC. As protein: CASTPTPGGVYNEQFF.

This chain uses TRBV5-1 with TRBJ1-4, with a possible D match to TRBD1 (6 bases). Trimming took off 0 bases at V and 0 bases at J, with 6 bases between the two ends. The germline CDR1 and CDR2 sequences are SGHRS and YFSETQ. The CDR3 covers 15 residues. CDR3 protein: CASSLEGATNEKLFF. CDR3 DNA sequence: TGCGCCAGCAGCTTGGAGGGGGCAACTAATGAAAAACTGTTTTTT.

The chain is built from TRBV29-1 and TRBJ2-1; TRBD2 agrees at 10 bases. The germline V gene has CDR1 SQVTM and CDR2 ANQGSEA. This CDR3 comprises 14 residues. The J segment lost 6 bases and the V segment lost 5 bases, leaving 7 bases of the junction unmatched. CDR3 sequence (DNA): TGCAGCGTTTCGTCTGGACTAGCGGTCAATGAGCAGTTCTTC. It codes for CSVSSGLAVNEQFF.

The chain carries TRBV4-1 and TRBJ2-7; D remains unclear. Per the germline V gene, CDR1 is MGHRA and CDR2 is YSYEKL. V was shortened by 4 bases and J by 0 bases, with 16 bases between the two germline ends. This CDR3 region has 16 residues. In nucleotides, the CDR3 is TGCGCCAGCAGCCTTTTGGCGTCACAGAGCTCCTACGAGCAGTACTTC. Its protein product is CASSLLASQSSYEQYF.

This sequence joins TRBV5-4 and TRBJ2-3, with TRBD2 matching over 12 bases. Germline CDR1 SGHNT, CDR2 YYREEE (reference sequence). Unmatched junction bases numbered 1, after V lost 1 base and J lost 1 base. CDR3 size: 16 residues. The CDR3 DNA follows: TGTGCCAGCAGCTTGAGACTAGCGGGAGGCACAGATACGCAGTATTTT. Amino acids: CASSLRLAGGTDTQYF.

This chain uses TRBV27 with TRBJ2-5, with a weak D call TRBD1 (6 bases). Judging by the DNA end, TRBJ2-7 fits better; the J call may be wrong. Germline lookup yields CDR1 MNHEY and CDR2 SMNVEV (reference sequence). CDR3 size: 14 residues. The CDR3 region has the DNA TGTGCCAGCAGTTTGACAGGATCTACCTACGAGCAGTACTTC. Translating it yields CASSLTGSTYEQYF.

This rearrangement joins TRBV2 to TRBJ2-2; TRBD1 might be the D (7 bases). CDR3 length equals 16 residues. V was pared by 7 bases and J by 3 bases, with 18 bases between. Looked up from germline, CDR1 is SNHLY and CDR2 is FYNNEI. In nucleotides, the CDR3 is TGTGCCAGCACAGAGGGGGGACAGCAAGACACCGGGGAGCTGTTTTTT. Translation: CASTEGGQQDTGELFF.

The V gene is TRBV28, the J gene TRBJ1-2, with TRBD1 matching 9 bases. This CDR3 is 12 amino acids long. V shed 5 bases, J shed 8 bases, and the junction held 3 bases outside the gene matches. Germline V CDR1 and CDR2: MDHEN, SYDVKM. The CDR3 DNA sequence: TGTGCCAGCAGTGGGACAGGGTTCGGCTACACCTTC. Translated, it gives CASSGTGFGYTF.

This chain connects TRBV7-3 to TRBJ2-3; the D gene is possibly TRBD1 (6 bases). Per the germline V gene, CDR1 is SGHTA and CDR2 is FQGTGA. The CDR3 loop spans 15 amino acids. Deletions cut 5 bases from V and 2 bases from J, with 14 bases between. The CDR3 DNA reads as TGTGCCAGCAGCCGTCAGGGGCGGCCCACAGATACGCAGTATTTT. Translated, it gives CASSRQGRPTDTQYF.

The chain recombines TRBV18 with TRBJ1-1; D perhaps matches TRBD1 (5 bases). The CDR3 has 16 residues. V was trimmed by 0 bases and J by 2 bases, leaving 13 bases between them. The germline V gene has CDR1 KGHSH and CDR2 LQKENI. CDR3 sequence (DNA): TGTGCCAGCTCACCACCTGCAGGGTCAGCCAACACTGAAGCTTTCTTT. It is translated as CASSPPAGSANTEAFF.